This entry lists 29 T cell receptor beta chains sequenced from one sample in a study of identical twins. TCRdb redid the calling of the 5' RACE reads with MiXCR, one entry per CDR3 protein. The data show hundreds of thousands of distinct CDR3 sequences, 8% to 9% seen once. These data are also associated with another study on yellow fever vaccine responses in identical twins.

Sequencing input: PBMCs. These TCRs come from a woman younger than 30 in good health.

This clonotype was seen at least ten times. The CDR3 protein is CASSVAGDYYEQYF. Written as DNA, the CDR3 is TGTGCCAGCAGCGTAGCGGGGGATTACTACGAGCAGTACTTC. This chain connects TRBV9 to TRBJ2-7, with a tentative D call TRBD2 (6 bases). Germline CDR1 is SGDLS and CDR2 is YYNGEE. This CDR3 has 14 amino acids. V lost 0 bases and J lost 3, with 10 bases in between.

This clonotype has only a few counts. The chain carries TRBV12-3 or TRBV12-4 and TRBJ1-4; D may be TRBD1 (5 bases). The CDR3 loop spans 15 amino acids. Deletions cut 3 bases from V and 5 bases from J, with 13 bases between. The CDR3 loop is CASSFRTGRNEKLFF. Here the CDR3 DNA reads TGTGCCAGCAGTTTTCGTACAGGAAGAAATGAAAAACTGTTTTTT.

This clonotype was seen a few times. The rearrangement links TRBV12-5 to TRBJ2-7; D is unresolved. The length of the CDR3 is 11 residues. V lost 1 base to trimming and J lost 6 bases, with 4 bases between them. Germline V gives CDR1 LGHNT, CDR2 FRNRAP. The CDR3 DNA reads TGTGCTAGTGGTTTGGGGCGCGAGCAGTACTTC. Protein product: CASGLGREQYF.

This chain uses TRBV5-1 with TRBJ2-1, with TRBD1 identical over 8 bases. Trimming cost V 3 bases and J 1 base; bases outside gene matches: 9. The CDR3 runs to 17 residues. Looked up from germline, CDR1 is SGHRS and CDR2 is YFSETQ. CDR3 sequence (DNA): TGCGCCAGCAGCTCACGCCAGGGGGCCCTATCCTACAATGAGCAGTTCTTC. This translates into CASSSRQGALSYNEQFF. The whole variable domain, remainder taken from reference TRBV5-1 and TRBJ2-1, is KAGVTQTPRYLIKTRGQQVTLSCSPISGHRSVSWYQQTPGQGLQFLFEYFSETQRNKGNFPGRFSGRQFSNSRSEMNVSTLELGDSALYLCASSSRQGALSYNEQFFGPGTRLTVL.

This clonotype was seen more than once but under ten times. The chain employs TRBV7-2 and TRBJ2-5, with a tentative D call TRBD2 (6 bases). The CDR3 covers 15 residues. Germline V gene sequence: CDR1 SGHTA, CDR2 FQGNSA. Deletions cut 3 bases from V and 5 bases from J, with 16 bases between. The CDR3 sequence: CASSFGGSLGETQYF. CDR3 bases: TGTGCCAGCAGCTTTGGGGGGAGTTTAGGGGAGACCCAGTACTTC. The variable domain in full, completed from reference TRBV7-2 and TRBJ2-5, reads GAGVSQSPSNKVTEKGKDVELRCDPISGHTALYWYRQSLGQGLEFLIYFQGNSAPDKSGLPSDRFSAERTGGSVSTLTIQRTQQEDSAVYLCASSFGGSLGETQYFGPGTRLLVL.

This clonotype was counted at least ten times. The CDR3 spells CASSQEGTPGELFF. CDR3 DNA: TGTGCCAGCAGCCAAGAGGGAACACCCGGGGAGCTGTTTTTT. The rearrangement links TRBV4-2 to TRBJ2-2, with unresolved D. Germline assignment: CDR1 LGHNA and CDR2 YNFKEQ. CDR3 length equals 14 residues. Trimming took off 0 bases at V and 6 bases at J, with 8 bases between the two ends.

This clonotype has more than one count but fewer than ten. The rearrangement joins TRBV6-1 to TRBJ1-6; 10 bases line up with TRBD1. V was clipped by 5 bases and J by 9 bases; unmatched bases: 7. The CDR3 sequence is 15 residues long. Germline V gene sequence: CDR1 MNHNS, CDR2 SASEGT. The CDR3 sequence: CASSQGDRGRSPLHF. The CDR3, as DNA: TGTGCCAGCAGTCAAGGGGACAGGGGTCGTTCACCCCTCCACTTT.

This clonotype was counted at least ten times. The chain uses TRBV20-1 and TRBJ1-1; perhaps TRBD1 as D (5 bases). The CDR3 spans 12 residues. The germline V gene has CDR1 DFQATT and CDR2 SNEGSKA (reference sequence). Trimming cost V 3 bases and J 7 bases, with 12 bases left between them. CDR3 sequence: CSASPGGIEAFF. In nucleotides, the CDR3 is TGCAGTGCTAGTCCGGGGGGGATTGAAGCTTTCTTT.

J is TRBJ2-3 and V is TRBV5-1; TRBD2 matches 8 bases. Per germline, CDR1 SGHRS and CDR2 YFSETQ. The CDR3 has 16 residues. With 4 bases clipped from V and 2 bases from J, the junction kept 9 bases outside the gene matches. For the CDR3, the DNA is TGCGCCAGCAGCCTGGGGACTAGGGCAAACACAGATACGCAGTATTTT. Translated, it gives CASSLGTRANTDTQYF. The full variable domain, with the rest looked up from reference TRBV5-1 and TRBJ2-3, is KAGVTQTPRYLIKTRGQQVTLSCSPISGHRSVSWYQQTPGQGLQFLFEYFSETQRNKGNFPGRFSGRQFSNSRSEMNVSTLELGDSALYLCASSLGTRANTDTQYFGPGTRLTVL.

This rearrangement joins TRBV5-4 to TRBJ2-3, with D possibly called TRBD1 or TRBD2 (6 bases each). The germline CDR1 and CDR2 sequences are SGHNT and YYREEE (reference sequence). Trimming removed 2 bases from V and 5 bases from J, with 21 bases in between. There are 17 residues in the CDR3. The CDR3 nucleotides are TGTGCCAGCAGCTTTTGGGGGGCAACTACTTCAGGAGATACGCAGTATTTT. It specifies CASSFWGATTSGDTQYF.

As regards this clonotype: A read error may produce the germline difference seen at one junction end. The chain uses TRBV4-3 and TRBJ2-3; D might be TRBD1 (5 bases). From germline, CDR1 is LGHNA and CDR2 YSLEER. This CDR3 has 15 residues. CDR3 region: CTSSQGIRVVDTQYF. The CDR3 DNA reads TGCACCAGCAGCCAAGGTATCAGGGTGGTGGATACGCAGTATTTT.

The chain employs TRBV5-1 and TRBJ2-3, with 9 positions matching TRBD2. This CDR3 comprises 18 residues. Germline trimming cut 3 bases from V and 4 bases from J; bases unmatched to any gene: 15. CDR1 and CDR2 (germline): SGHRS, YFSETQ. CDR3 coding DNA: TGCGCCAGCAGCTCGCATAATCCAGCGGGAGGATATTCAGATACGCAGTATTTT. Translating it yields CASSSHNPAGGYSDTQYF.

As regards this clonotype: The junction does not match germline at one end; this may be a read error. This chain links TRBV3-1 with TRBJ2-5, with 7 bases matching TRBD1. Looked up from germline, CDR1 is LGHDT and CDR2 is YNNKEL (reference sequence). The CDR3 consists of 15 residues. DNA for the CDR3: TGTGCCATCAGCCCGGCGACAGGGATCCAAGAGACCCAGTACTTC. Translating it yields CAISPATGIQETQYF.

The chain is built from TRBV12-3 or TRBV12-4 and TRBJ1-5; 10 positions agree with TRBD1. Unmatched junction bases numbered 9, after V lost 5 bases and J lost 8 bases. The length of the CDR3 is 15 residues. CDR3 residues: CASSAGQGLGEPQHF. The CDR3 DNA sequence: TGTGCCAGCAGTGCGGGACAGGGGTTAGGAGAGCCCCAGCATTTT.

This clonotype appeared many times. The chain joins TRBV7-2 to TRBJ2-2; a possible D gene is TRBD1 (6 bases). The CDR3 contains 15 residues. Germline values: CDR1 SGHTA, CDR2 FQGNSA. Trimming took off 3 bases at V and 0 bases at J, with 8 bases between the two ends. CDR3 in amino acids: CASSLHRANTGELFF. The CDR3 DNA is TGTGCCAGCAGCTTGCACAGGGCGAACACCGGGGAGCTGTTTTTT.

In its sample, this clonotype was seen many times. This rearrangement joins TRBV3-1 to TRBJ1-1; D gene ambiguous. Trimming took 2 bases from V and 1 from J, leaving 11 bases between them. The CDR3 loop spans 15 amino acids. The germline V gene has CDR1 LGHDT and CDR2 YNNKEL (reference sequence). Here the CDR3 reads CASSQSLDKNTEAFF. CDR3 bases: TGTGCCAGCAGCCAATCTCTCGACAAGAACACTGAAGCTTTCTTT.

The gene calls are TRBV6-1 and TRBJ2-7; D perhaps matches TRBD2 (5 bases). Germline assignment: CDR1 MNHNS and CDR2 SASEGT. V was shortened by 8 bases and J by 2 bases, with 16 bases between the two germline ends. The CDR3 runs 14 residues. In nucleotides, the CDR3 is TGTGCCAGCGCCGAGGGCGGAGCCACCTACGAGCAGTACTTC. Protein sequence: CASAEGGATYEQYF.

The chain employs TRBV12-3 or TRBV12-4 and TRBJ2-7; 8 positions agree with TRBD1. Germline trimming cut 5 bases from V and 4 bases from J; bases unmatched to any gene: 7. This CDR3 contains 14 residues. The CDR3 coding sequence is TGTGCCAGCAGTCGCCTGACAGGGGCTTACGAGCAGTACTTC. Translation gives CASSRLTGAYEQYF.

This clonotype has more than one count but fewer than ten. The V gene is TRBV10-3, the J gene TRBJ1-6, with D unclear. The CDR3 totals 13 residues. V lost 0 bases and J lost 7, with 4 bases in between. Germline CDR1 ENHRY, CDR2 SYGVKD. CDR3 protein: CAISESGNSPLHF. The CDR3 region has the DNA TGTGCCATCAGTGAGTCGGGGAATTCACCCCTCCACTTT.

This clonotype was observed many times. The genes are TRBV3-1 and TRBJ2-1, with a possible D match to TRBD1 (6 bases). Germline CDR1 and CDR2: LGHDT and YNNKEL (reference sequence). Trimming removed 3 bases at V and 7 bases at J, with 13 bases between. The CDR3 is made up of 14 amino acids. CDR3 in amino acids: CASSQGARGNEQFF. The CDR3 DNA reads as TGTGCCAGCAGCCAGGGGGCAAGGGGGAATGAGCAGTTCTTC.

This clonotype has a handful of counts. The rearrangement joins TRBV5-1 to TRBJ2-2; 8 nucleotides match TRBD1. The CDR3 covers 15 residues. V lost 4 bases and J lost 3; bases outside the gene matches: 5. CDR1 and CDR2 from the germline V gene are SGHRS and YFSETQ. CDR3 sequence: CASSVQGGHTGELFF. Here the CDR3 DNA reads TGCGCCAGCAGCGTACAGGGGGGACACACCGGGGAGCTGTTTTTT.

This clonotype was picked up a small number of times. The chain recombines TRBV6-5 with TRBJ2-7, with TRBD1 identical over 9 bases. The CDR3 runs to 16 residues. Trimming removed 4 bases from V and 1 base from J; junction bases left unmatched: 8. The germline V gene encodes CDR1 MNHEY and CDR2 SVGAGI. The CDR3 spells CASSSAAGQGSYEQYF. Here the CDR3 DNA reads TGTGCCAGCAGTTCTGCCGCGGGACAGGGATCCTACGAGCAGTACTTC.

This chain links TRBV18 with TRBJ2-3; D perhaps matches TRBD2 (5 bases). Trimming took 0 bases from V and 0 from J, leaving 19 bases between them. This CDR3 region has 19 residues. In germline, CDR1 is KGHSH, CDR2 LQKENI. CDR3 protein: CASSPPRVAQDSSTDTQYF. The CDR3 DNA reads TGTGCCAGCTCACCACCGCGGGTAGCGCAGGATTCTAGCACAGATACGCAGTATTTT.

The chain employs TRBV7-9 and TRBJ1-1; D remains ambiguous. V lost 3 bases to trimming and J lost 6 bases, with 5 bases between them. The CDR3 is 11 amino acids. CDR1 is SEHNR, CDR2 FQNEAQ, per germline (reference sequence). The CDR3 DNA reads TGTGCCAGCAGCTTCGCGGCTGAAGCTTTCTTT. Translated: CASSFAAEAFF.

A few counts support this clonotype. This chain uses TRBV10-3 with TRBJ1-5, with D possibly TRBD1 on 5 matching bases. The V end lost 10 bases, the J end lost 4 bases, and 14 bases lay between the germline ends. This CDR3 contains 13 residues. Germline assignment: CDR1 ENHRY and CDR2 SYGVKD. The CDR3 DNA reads TGTGCCACCGCCGGAGAGGGGAATCAGCCCCAGCATTTT. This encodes CATAGEGNQPQHF.

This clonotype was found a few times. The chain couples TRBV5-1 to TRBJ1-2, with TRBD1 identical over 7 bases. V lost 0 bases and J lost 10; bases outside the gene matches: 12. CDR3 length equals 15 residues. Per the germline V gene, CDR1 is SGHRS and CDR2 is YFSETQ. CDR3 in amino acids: CASSLVSGGVNVYTF. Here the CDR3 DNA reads TGCGCCAGCAGCTTGGTTTCAGGGGGAGTCAACGTCTACACCTTC.

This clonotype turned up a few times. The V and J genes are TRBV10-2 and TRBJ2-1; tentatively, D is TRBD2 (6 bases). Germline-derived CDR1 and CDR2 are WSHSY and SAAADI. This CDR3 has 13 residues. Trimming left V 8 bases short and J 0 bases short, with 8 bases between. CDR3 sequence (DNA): TGCGCCAGCGGGGACTTCTCCTACAATGAGCAGTTCTTC. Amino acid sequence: CASGDFSYNEQFF.

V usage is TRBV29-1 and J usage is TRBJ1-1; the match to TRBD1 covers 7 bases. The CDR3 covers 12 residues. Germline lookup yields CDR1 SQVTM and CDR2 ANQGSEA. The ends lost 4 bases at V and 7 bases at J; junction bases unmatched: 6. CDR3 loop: CSVAGAGGEAFF. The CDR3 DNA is TGCAGCGTTGCGGGCGCAGGGGGTGAAGCTTTCTTT.

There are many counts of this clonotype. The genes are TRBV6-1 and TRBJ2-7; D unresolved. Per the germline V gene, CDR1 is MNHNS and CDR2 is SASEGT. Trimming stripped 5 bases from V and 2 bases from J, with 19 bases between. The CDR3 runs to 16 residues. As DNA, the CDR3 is TGTGCCAGCAGTCGAGCCACTAATACAGCTACCTACGAGCAGTACTTC. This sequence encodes CASSRATNTATYEQYF.